The T cell receptor (beta chain) under discussion was sequenced for a study of human T cells and chemical hapten exposure. General study points: There was no change with DPC sensitization in TCRs above 1 in 1000 frequency.

MiXCR was run by TCRdb on the RACE reads, yielding one entry per CDR3 protein. Of roughly 120,000 distinct CDR3 sequences listed, about 13% were seen once; the top ten hold around 2.7%. Deletions cut 5 bases from V and 10 bases from J, with 17 bases between. Germline CDR1 is SGHTA and CDR2 is FQGNSA. The CDR3 has 13 amino acids. Time point here: pre-sensitization, week 0. Indicated treatment: therapeutic diphenylcyclopropenone sensitization with weekly scalp DPC. Total RNA was isolated from unfractionated whole blood. This clonotype was seen more than once but under ten times. Its antigen is still unknown.

The sequencing here drew on whole blood, taken in connection with sensitization to the hapten diphenylcyclopropenone (DPC). The receptor's source is a woman between 18 and 29 years old with alopecia areata. Some clones in this sample may be carry-over from other donors' samples. The chain combines TRBV7-2 with TRBJ1-1, with a possible D match to TRBD1 (5 bases). CDR3 coding DNA: TGTGCCAGCAGCCCCAACCGGGGCTGGCGAGCTTTCTTT. It is translated as CASSPNRGWRAFF.